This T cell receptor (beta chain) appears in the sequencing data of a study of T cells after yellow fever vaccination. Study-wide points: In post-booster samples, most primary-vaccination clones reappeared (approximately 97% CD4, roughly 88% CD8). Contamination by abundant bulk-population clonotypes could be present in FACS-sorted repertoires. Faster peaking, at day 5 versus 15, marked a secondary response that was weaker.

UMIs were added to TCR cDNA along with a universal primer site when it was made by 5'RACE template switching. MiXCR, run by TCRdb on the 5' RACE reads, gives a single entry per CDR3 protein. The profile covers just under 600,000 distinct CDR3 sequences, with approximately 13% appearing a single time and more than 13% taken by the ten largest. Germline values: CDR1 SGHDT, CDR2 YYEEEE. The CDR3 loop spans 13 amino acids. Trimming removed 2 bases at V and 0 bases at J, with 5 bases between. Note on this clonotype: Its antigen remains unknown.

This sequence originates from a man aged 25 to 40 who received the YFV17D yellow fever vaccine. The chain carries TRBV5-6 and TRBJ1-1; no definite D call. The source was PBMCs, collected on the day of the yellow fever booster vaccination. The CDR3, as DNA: TGTGCCAGCAGCTTTAAGATGAACACTGAAGCTTTCTTT. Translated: CASSFKMNTEAFF.